The sequence of this T cell receptor beta chain was determined in a study of metastatic and nonmetastatic thyroid tumors. Overall study context: Patients with malignant and benign thyroid disease provided blood and tumor or nodule tissue, whose repertoires were compared. General study points: Relative to benign nodules, malignant thyroid tumors were reportedly characterized by significantly elevated TCR beta diversity in blood and tumor.

A note on this clone: Its specificity is not known.

The entire patient cohort was treatment-naive prior to thyroid surgery. In the authors' workflow: Using the CDR3 differences seen across clinicopathological groups, the authors built a distant-metastasis classifier for papillary thyroid cancer, which was meant to discriminate distant-metastatic patients. TCRdb ran MiXCR on the PCR reads. The V and J calls here are based on TCRdb, not the publication. The sample yields about 90,000 clones, approximately 9% seen once. The sequencing input was blood. This TCR was sampled from a female donor with papillary thyroid cancer or a benign thyroid nodule (not recorded which). Some clones in this sample may be carry-over from other donors' samples.

The CDR3 coding sequence is TGTGCCATCAGTGAGTCTGGTAGGGGACTAGTGACTTACAATGAGCAGTTCTTC. It specifies CAISESGRGLVTYNEQFF. The V and J genes are TRBV10-3 and TRBJ2-1; TRBD2 matches 8 bases. The length of the CDR3 is 18 residues. V lost 0 bases and J lost 4; bases outside the gene matches: 11. Germline V lookup: CDR1 ENHRY, CDR2 SYGVKD.